These 14 T cell receptor beta chains share one sample of origin, sequenced in a study of blood T cell repertoires in COVID-19. The table came from immunoSEQ multiplex PCR; TCRdb's copy has only in-frame clones and leaves some out. Of under 250,000 clones listed, 85% to 90% are singletons. The sample comprised peripheral blood. Receptors originate from a man between 60 and 75 years old with acute or convalescent COVID-19.

The V gene is TRBV6-4, the J gene TRBJ2-7, with TRBD1 identical over 11 bases. Germline assignment: CDR1 MRHNA and CDR2 SNTAGT. The CDR3 has 14 residues. The junction had 9 bases not matched to a gene; V was cut back by 9 bases and J by 5 bases. For the CDR3, the DNA is TGTGCCAGTTCACGGACAGGGGGCCGGGACGAGCAGTACTTC. Amino acids: CASSRTGGRDEQYF.

The V and J genes are TRBV20-1 and TRBJ1-5; the D is unclear. The V gene lost 3 bases and the J gene lost 4 bases, with 16 bases spanning the gap. The CDR3 is 15 amino acids. Germline lookup yields CDR1 DFQATT and CDR2 SNEGSKA (reference sequence). The CDR3: CSASPGGQLNQPQHF. The CDR3 DNA reads TGCAGTGCTAGTCCTGGAGGGCAGCTAAATCAGCCCCAGCATTTT.

The V gene is TRBV28, the J gene TRBJ2-1; 8 nucleotides line up with TRBD2. Per the germline V gene, CDR1 is MDHEN and CDR2 is SYDVKM. The V and J ends lost 1 base and 6 bases, in that order; junction bases with no gene match: 5. The CDR3 length is 15 residues. DNA for the CDR3: TGTGCCAGCAGTTTATCCCTAGCGGGCGGCAATGAGCAGTTCTTC. It encodes CASSLSLAGGNEQFF.

The V gene is TRBV2, the J gene TRBJ2-7, with D perhaps matching TRBD2 (6 bases). The V and J ends lost 10 bases and 6 bases respectively, with 16 bases between them. Germline V lookup: CDR1 SNHLY, CDR2 FYNNEI. The CDR3 runs 12 residues. The CDR3 nucleotides read TGTGCCACGGGGGAAGGCCTAGGCGAGCAGTACTTC. Its translation is CATGEGLGEQYF.

The rearrangement joins TRBV5-1 to TRBJ2-3, with 11 bases matching TRBD2. CDR3 size: 16 residues. V gave up 4 bases and J gave up 2 bases; unmatched junction bases: 6. Germline assignment: CDR1 SGHRS and CDR2 YFSETQ. Here the CDR3 DNA reads TGCGCCAGCAGCCGTGGGACTAGCGGATTCACAGATACGCAGTATTTT. Translated: CASSRGTSGFTDTQYF.

The chain is built from TRBV9 and TRBJ2-5; 12 bases map to TRBD2. The V segment lost 3 bases and the J segment 9 bases; nucleotides outside the gene matches: 12. Germline CDR1 and CDR2: SGDLS and YYNGEE. CDR3 length: 16 amino acids. The CDR3 loop is CASSASPTSGSAPQYF. As DNA, the CDR3 is TGTGCCAGCAGCGCAAGCCCGACTAGCGGGAGCGCTCCCCAGTACTTC. Drawing the rest from reference TRBV9 and TRBJ2-5, the complete variable domain is DSGVTQTPKHLITATGQRVTLRCSPRSGDLSVYWYQQSLDQGLQFLIQYYNGEERAKGNILERFSAQQFPDLHSELNLSSLELGDSALYFCASSASPTSGSAPQYFGPGTRLLVL.

This clone showed up just a few times. This sequence joins TRBV21-1 and TRBJ2-7; no check of the table's D call, TRBD1, against the DNA was made. TRBV21-1 is designated a pseudogene. The CDR3 contains 14 residues. The DNA for the CDR3 is TGTGCCAGCAGCTGTCGACAGGGTATGTACGAGCAGTACTTC. Translated, it gives CASSCRQGMYEQYF.

CDR3 nucleotides: TGTGCCAGCAGCCCTCCACAGGGTGGCTACACCTTC. It codes for CASSPPQGGYTF. The chain is built from TRBV6-2 or TRBV6-3 and TRBJ1-2; D possibly corresponds to TRBD1 (6 bases). The CDR3 sequence is 12 residues long. Trimming removed 6 bases from V and 7 bases from J, with 12 bases in between. Germline V CDR1 and CDR2: MNHEY, SVGEGT.

The V and J genes are TRBV2 and TRBJ2-5; 9 nucleotides agree with TRBD2. V trimming: 7 bases; J trimming: 5 bases; junction bases outside the gene matches: 5. This CDR3 comprises 13 residues. Per germline, CDR1 SNHLY and CDR2 FYNNEI. CDR3 region: CASKVAGVETQYF. The CDR3 DNA reads TGTGCCAGCAAGGTAGCGGGAGTTGAGACCCAGTACTTC.

For the CDR3, the DNA is TGTGCTAGTCGTCCCGAACTCCAGGGGTTGGGCGACAATGAGCAGTTCTTC. As protein: CASRPELQGLGDNEQFF. The rearrangement uses TRBV12-5 and TRBJ2-1; possible D gene TRBD1, 6 bases. CDR3 length: 17 residues. CDR1 and CDR2 (germline): LGHNT, FRNRAP. V was trimmed by 8 bases and J by 5 bases, leaving 25 bases between them.

The gene calls are TRBV29-1 and TRBJ1-6, with 7 bases identical to TRBD1. The CDR3 contains 13 residues. V was pared by 7 bases and J by 3 bases, with 3 bases of the junction left unmatched. CDR1 SQVTM and CDR2 ANQGSEA come from the germline V gene. CDR3 loop: CSGRTGYNSPLHF. Written as DNA, the CDR3 is TGCAGCGGCCGGACAGGCTATAATTCACCCCTCCACTTT.

The chain's CDR3 is CASSVTGHTEAFF. CDR3 DNA: TGTGCCAGCAGCGTCACAGGGCACACTGAAGCTTTCTTT. The chain links TRBV9 to TRBJ1-1; D may be TRBD1 (6 bases). Trimming shortened V by 2 bases and J by 3 bases, and 8 bases separated the two germline ends. There are 13 residues in the CDR3. From germline, CDR1 is SGDLS and CDR2 YYNGEE.

The rearrangement links TRBV4-1 to TRBJ1-1, with TRBD1 matching 11 bases. With 0 bases clipped from V and 8 bases from J, the junction kept 2 bases outside the gene matches. CDR1 and CDR2 (germline): MGHRA, YSYEKL. The CDR3 runs 14 residues. CDR3 in DNA: TGCGCCAGCAGCCAAGATAGGGACAGGGGGGAAGCTTTCTTT. This sequence encodes CASSQDRDRGEAFF.

The rearrangement uses TRBV15 and TRBJ2-5; TRBD2 aligns across 9 bases. The CDR3 is 18 residues long. With 4 bases clipped from V and 1 base from J, the junction kept 13 bases outside the gene matches. Looked up from germline, CDR1 is LNHNV and CDR2 is YYDKDF (reference sequence). The CDR3 DNA sequence: TGTGCCACCAGCACGTCGACTAGCGGAGGAAGGGGCCAAGAGACCCAGTACTTC. Encoded protein: CATSTSTSGGRGQETQYF.